Here is one TCR beta chain with its context. What antigen it recognizes has not been identified. Per-base qualities were not stored, and no clone one base away is much larger. The sample belongs to a study of graft-versus-host responses after intestinal transplantation (dated by TCRdb to 2020 to 2022). About the full investigation: The transplants that recipients received were multivisceral, liver-intestinal, or isolated intestinal. Anti-thymocyte globulin induction was given to all recipients, followed by maintenance tacrolimus and steroids for approximately three years. After intestinal transplantation, graft-versus-host and host-versus-graft alloreactive T cell clones in the graft, circulation and bone marrow were tracked using bulk TCR-beta CDR3 sequencing. To identify alloreactive clones, pre-transplant mixed lymphocyte reaction products were sequenced and then compared with unstimulated pre-transplant donor and recipient T cells. The cohort enrolled 20 to 25 intestinal transplant recipients, one of whom was a retransplant, and 3 patients without pretransplant specimens were excluded. A peak of at least 4% donor T cells among recipient peripheral blood mononuclear cells was the definition used for donor T cell macrochimerism. Instead of going to the commercial service, samples from a few later patients were sequenced in-house on an Illumina MiSeq and processed with MiXCR.

Receptor amplification or capture employed the immunoSEQ multiplex PCR assay. In most patients, genomic DNA was isolated using the Qiagen DNeasy Blood and Tissue Kit and sent frozen to Adaptive Biotechnologies for TCR sequencing. High-throughput TCR-beta CDR3 sequencing of genomic DNA from most patients was performed by Adaptive Biotechnologies. On the study's bioinformatics: Adaptive's ImmunoSEQ software supplied the TCR sequencing data for approximately 18 patients, while MiXCR and VDJtools were used to process three other patients. To correct CD4 versus CD8 sorting errors, any sequence found in both subsets at a frequency ratio below 5:1 was removed. CDR3 nucleotide sequences shared between donor and recipient were removed because the origin of such sequences could not be assigned. Alloreactive clones required at least 2-fold expansion over unstimulated cells and minimum CFSE-low frequency of 0.002% (template counts) or 0.001% (read counts). Clones were considered mappable if detected in sequenced pre-transplant spleen, lymph node, or MLR CFSE-low populations of the donor or recipient. The cumulative frequency of alloreactive clones was calculated as a percentage of all sequences, weighted by copy number. The immuneACCESS repertoire file appears here via TCRdb, limited to in-frame rearrangements. These files lack a portion of the clones; in checked studies, under half of the deficit traces to unresolved V genes, and the cause of the others is not known. V, J and clone size were drawn from that table, and D and trimming were deduced from the DNA. For this sample the table gives about 110,000 clones, of which 85% to 95% were detected only once. 1.2% of the sample belongs to the ten largest clones.

The time point tag for this specimen amounts to: cells obtained before transplantation from donor or recipient. CD3+CD4+ and CD3+CD8+ populations were FACS-sorted from unstimulated pre-transplant donor and recipient cells taken from spleen or lymph nodes. V trim: 1 base; J trim: 3 bases; unmatched bases: 2. The CDR3 runs 16 residues from the cysteine to the phenylalanine. Only CDR3 DNA is held: 48 bases, read in frame from base 1. The germline V gene yields MGHRA for CDR1 and YSYEKL for CDR2. Study-wide findings and limitations: Peak levels of circulating GvH clones were associated with declines in HvG clones early after transplant. High GvH to HvG T cell clonal ratios were observed in the allografts of patients with donor T cell macrochimerism. GvH clones turned up in recipient bone marrow, with some appearing earlier in ileal mucosa or blood, a pattern consistent with an intestinal mucosal origin. The relatively low number and heterogeneity of intestinal transplant patients limited the conclusions.

This TCR came from a human donor who was the organ donor for an intestinal transplant. The chain is assembled from TRBV4-1 and TRBJ2-2; 10 nucleotides in the junction match TRBD1. Specimen: unstimulated CD8+ T cells sorted from spleen or lymph node cells, collected before transplant. In nucleotides, the sequence is TGCGCCAGCAGCCAAGTTGGACAGGGGGACACCGGGGAGCTGTTTTTT. It translates as CASSQVGQGDTGELFF.